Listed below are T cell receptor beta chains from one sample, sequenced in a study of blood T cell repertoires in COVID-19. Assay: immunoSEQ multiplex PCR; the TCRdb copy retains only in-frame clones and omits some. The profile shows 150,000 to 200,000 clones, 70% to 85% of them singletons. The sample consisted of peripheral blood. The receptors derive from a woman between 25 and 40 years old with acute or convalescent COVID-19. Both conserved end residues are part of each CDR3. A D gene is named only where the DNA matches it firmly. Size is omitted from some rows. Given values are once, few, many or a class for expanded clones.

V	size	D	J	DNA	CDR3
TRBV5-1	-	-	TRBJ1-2	TGCGCCAGCAGCCCAACAATGAACTATGGCTACACCTTC	CASSPTMNYGYTF
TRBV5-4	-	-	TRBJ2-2	TGTGCCAGCAGCTTGCGGACAGACGCCGGGGAGCTGTTTTTT	CASSLRTDAGELFF
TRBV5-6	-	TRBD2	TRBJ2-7	TGTGCCAGCAGCTCCCTCGGGGACTACGGGAGGGAGCAGTACTTC	CASSSLGDYGREQYF
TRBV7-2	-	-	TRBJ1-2	TGTGCCAGCAGGGCAGGGATCCCAATCCTCTATGGCTACACCTTC	CASRAGIPILYGYTF
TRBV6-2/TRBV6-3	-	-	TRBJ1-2	TGTGCCAGCAGTTATACCGGGACACGGATTAGCTACACCTTC	CASSYTGTRISYTF
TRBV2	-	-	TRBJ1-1	TGTGCCAGCAGTGGGGCAGATGAAGCTTTCTTT	CASSGADEAFF
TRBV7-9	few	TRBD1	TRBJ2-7	TGTGCCAGCAGCCAGCGTCCGGGACAGGGCTACGAGCAGTACTTC	CASSQRPGQGYEQYF
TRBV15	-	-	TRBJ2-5	TGTGCCACCAGCAGGTCGATCGACAGACAAGAGACCCAGTACTTC	CATSRSIDRQETQYF
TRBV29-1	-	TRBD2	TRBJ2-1	TGCAGCGCAGACCGGGGAGGGAGTGGTGAGCAGTTCTTC	CSADRGGSGEQFF
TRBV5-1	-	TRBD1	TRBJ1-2	TGCGCCAGCAGCTTTGACAGGGCTGGCTACACCTTC	CASSFDRAGYTF
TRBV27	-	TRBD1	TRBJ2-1	TGTGCCAGCAGTTTAGGCACAGGGGGGAATGAGCAGTTCTTC	CASSLGTGGNEQFF
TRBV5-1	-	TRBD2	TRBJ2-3	TGCGCCAGCAGCTTGCTAGCGGACACAGATACGCAGTATTTT	CASSLLADTDTQYF
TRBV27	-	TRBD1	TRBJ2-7	TGTGCCAGCAAGTTGGGACAGGGAAGTTTCTACGAGCAGTACTTC	CASKLGQGSFYEQYF
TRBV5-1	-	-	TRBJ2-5	TGCGCCAGCAGCTCCCGAACAGGGGAGGTGACCCAGTACTTC	CASSSRTGEVTQYF
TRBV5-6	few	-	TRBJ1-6	TGTGCCAGCAGCTTGGGGGACAAGGATAATTCACCCCTCCACTTT	CASSLGDKDNSPLHF
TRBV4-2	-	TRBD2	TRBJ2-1	TGTGCCAGCAGCCAAGCCCCGCGGGGGGGCCGCAATGAGCAGTTCTTC	CASSQAPRGGRNEQFF
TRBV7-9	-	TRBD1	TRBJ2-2	TGTGCCAGCAGCCGGACAGGGTCGGACACCGGGGAGCTGTTTTTT	CASSRTGSDTGELFF
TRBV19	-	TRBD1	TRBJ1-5	TGTGCCAGTTTTGGAGGGACAGGGGGGAATCAGCCCCAGCATTTT	CASFGGTGGNQPQHF
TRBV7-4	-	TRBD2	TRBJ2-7	TGTGCCAGCAGCCCCCCGGGAGGCCTTCGCGGGAGGGCGTACTACGAGCAGTACTTC	CASSPPGGLRGRAYYEQYF
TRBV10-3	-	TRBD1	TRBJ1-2	TGTGCCATCAGGGGGGACAGGGGGCGCTTTCATGGCTACACCTTC	CAIRGDRGRFHGYTF
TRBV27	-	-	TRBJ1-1	TGTGCCAGCAGTTTACAGGGGTACTCTACTGAAGCTTTCTTT	CASSLQGYSTEAFF
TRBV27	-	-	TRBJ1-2	TGTGCCAGCAGTCCTTCCCCCTACTATGGCTACACCTTC	CASSPSPYYGYTF